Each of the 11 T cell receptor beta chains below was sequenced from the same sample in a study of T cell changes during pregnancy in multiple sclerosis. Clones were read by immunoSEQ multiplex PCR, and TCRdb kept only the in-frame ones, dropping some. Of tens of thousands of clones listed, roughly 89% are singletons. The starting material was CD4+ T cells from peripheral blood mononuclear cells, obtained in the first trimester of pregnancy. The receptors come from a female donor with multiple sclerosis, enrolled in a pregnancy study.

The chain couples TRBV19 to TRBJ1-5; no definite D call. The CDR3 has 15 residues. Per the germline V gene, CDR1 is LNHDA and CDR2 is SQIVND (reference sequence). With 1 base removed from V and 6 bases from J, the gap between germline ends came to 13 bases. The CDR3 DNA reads TGTGCCAGTAGTATAGGATTTCAGGAGGGTCAGCCCCAGCATTTT. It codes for CASSIGFQEGQPQHF.

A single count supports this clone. CDR3: CASSQAGTGLYNEQFF. The CDR3 coding sequence is TGCGCCAGCAGCCAAGCCGGGACAGGACTATACAATGAGCAGTTCTTC. The chain recombines TRBV4-3 with TRBJ2-1; 8 bases map to TRBD1. Germline values: CDR1 LGHNA, CDR2 YSLEER. The V gene end was trimmed by 1 base and the J gene end by 4 bases; junction bases not matched to a gene: 6. This CDR3 contains 16 residues.

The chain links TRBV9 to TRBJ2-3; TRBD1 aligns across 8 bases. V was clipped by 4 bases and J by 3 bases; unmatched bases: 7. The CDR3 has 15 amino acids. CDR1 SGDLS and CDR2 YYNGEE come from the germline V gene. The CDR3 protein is CASSSRTGNTDTQYF. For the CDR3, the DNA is TGTGCCAGCAGCTCCCGGACAGGGAATACAGATACGCAGTATTTT.

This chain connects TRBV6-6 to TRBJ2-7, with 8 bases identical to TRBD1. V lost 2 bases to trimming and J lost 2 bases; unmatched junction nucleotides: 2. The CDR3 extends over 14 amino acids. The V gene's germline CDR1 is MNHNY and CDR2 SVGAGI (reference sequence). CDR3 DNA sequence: TGTGCCAGCAGTTACGGGACAGGAACCTACGAGCAGTACTTC. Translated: CASSYGTGTYEQYF.

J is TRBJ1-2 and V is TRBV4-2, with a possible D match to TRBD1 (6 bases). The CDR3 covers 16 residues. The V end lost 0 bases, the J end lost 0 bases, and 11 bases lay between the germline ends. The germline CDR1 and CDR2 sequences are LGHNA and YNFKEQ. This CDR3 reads CASSQDAGASNYGYTF. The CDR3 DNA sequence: TGTGCCAGCAGCCAAGATGCGGGGGCATCTAACTATGGCTACACCTTC.

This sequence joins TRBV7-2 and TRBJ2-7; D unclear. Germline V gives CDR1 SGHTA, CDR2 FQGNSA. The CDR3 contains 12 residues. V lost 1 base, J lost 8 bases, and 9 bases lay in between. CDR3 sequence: CASSLVLAQQYF. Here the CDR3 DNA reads TGTGCCAGCAGCTTAGTGTTAGCCCAGCAGTACTTC. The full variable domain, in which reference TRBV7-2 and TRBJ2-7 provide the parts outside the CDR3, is GAGVSQSPSNKVTEKGKDVELRCDPISGHTALYWYRQSLGQGLEFLIYFQGNSAPDKSGLPSDRFSAERTGGSVSTLTIQRTQQEDSAVYLCASSLVLAQQYFGPGTRLTVT.

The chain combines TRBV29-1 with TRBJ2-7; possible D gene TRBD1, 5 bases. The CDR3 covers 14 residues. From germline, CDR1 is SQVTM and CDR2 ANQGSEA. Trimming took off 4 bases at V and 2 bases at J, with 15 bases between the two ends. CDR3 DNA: TGCAGCGTTGTAGAATGGGGCACTGCCTACGAGCAGTACTTC. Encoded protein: CSVVEWGTAYEQYF.

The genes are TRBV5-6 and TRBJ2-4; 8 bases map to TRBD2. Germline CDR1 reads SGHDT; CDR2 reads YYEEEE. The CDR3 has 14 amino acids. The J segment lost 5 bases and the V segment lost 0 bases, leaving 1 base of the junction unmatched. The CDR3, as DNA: TGTGCCAGCAGCTTGGGACTAGCGCAAAACATTCAGTACTTC. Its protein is CASSLGLAQNIQYF.

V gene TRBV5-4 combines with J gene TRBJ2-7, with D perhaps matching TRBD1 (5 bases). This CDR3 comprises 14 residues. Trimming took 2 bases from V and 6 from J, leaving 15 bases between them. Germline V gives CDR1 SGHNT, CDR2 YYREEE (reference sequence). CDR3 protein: CASSFRVPVGEQYF. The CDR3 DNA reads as TGTGCCAGCAGCTTCAGGGTTCCTGTCGGCGAGCAGTACTTC.

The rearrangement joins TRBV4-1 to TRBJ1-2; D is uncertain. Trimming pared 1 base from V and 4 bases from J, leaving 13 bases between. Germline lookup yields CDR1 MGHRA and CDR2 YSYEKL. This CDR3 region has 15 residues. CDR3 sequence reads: CASSQGTGEGYGYTF. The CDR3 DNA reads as TGCGCCAGCAGCCAAGGGACCGGGGAGGGCTATGGCTACACCTTC.

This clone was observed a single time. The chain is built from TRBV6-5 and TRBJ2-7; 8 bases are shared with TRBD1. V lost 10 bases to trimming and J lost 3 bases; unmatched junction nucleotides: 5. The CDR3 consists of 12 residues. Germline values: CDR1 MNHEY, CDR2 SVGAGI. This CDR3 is CATGTGFYEQYF. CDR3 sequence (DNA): TGTGCCACAGGGACAGGATTCTACGAGCAGTACTTC.